Reported below is one T cell receptor (beta chain). Germline V gives CDR1 MDHEN, CDR2 SYDVKM. V gave up 2 bases and J gave up 1 base, with 8 bases separating them. There are 14 residues in the CDR3. The method was immunoSEQ multiplex PCR; TCRdb's version includes in-frame clones alone and lacks a portion of them. The sample yields 130,000 or so clones, about 89% seen once. The data were taken from a study of control samples from healthy donors and cancer patients. The sample consisted of blood. The chain is built from TRBV28 and TRBJ1-2; D remains unclear. The clonotype originates from a man younger than 30 in good health. The CDR3 protein is CASSLHYGNYGYTF. CDR3 nucleotides: TGTGCCAGCAGTTTACATTACGGTAACTATGGCTACACCTTC.